This record looks at one T cell receptor (beta chain) sequence and its context. Its antigen is not known. This sample was taken from a study of OX40 agonist ivuxolimab in advanced cancers. Study context: At just under 85% male, the cohort had a mean age of roughly 60 years, ranging from about 20 to 80.

If patients had autoimmune disease history or systemic immunosuppression, they were excluded. The CDR3 runs to 11 residues. CDR1 is PRHDT and CDR2 is FYEKMQ in the germline V gene (reference sequence). V was pared by 8 bases and J by 7 bases, with 12 bases between. Clones were sequenced by immunoSEQ multiplex PCR, and TCRdb holds only the in-frame ones, with some missing. Of roughly 22,000 clones listed, 86% are singletons. Whole-study results and caveats: In general, CD8+ T cells held more expanded clones than CD4+ did, on average. Low levels of normalized T-cell clonal expansion also appeared in some nonresponders.

The sequencing here drew on CD4+ or CD8+ T cells sorted from blood, taken in a trial of the OX40 agonist ivuxolimab. The clonotype originates from an adult with an advanced solid tumor such as melanoma, head and neck, liver or kidney cancer. The V gene is TRBV13, the J gene TRBJ2-7; D is uncertain. Written as DNA, the CDR3 is TGTGCCAGCGGCGTCCCGTGGGAGCAGTACTTC. Its protein product is CASGVPWEQYF. The entire variable domain, with the rest obtained from reference TRBV13 and TRBJ2-7, is as follows: AAGVIQSPRHLIKEKRETATLKCYPIPRHDTVYWYQQGPGQDPQFLISFYEKMQSDKGSIPDRFSAQQFSDYHSELNMSSLELGDSALYFCASGVPWEQYFGPGTRLTVT.